This TCR beta chain emerged from a study of CD8+ T cells in alopecia areata. Extracted from the samples, RNA was reverse transcribed into cDNA to serve as the sequencing template. The protocol was immunoSEQ multiplex PCR, while the TCRdb copy is restricted to in-frame clones and leaves out a portion. The sample includes roughly 200,000 clones, about 60% of them seen just once. The sample's treatment: oral pan-JAK inhibitor, 5-10 mg twice daily. Study observations and caveats: Sequenced scalp T cells also include alphabeta T cells resident in normal skin.

Points on this clone: The antigen is unknown.

V was pared by 3 bases and J by 5 bases, with 7 bases of the junction left unmatched. The CDR3 loop spans 16 amino acids. Looked up from germline, CDR1 is SNHLY and CDR2 is FYNNEI. The receptor was isolated from a human donor with alopecia areata. The J gene is TRBJ2-2, the V gene TRBV2, with 9 bases aligning to TRBD1. The specimen comprised CD8+ T cells sorted from blood, sampled at week 24, from a patient treated with tofacitinib. The CDR3 region has the DNA TGTGCCAGCAGTGATCCTGGGACAGGGCTAACCGGGGAGCTGTTTTTT. Its translation is CASSDPGTGLTGELFF.